The 26 T cell receptor beta chains below were found in one sample sequenced in a study of blood T cell repertoires in COVID-19. Assay: immunoSEQ multiplex PCR; the TCRdb copy retains only in-frame clones and omits some. The table lists under 250,000 clones, roughly 86% of them singletons. Sequences were obtained from peripheral blood. The receptor set was obtained from a woman aged 55-70 years who had recovered from COVID-19.

As concerns this clone: This sample includes further DNA sequences coding for the same CDR3. This chain joins TRBV6-5 and TRBJ1-2; a weak D match, TRBD1 (6 bases). Germline V CDR1 and CDR2: MNHEY, SVGAGI. V dropped 5 bases and J dropped 4 bases, with 11 bases sitting between them. The CDR3 extends over 13 amino acids. CDR3 in amino acids: CASSRTGIYGYTF. The CDR3 nucleotides are TGTGCCAGCAGTAGAACAGGGATCTATGGCTACACCTTC.

The V gene is TRBV11-3, the J gene TRBJ2-3, with D possibly being TRBD2 (5 bases). V lost 3 bases and J 4 bases, leaving 11 bases between the germline ends. Per the germline V gene, CDR1 is SGHNT and CDR2 is YENEEA. This CDR3 comprises 14 residues. As DNA, the CDR3 is TGTGCCAGCAGCTTGAAGGAGGAGGCAGATACGCAGTATTTT. Its translation: CASSLKEEADTQYF. The full variable domain, with the rest looked up from reference TRBV11-3 and TRBJ2-3, is EAGVVQSPRYKIIEKKQPVAFWCNPISGHNTLYWYLQNLGQGPELLIRYENEEAVDDSQLPKDRFSAERLKGVDSTLKIQPAELGDSAVYLCASSLKEEADTQYFGPGTRLTVL.

This clone was observed a few times. This chain uses TRBV10-3 with TRBJ1-2; 10 bases align to TRBD1. CDR1 and CDR2 from the germline V gene are ENHRY and SYGVKD. Trimming at V came to 6 bases and at J to 8 bases, leaving 6 bases not matched to a gene. The CDR3 is 13 residues long. The CDR3 sequence: CAIRGTGESGYTF. In nucleotides, the CDR3 is TGTGCCATCAGGGGGACAGGGGAGTCGGGCTACACCTTC.

This sequence joins TRBV5-1 and TRBJ2-7; 11 positions match TRBD1. Germline lookup yields CDR1 SGHRS and CDR2 YFSETQ. The CDR3 has 15 amino acids. V trimming: 5 bases; J trimming: 6 bases; junction bases outside the gene matches: 10. The CDR3 region has the DNA TGCGCCAGCAGAACAACTACCGGGACAGGGGGCGAGCAGTACTTC. This translates into CASRTTTGTGGEQYF.

The V call is TRBV6-5, the J call TRBJ2-3; D is possibly TRBD2 (7 bases). This CDR3 is 16 amino acids long. Looked up from germline, CDR1 is MNHEY and CDR2 is SVGAGI. The V and J ends lost 2 bases and 0 bases respectively, with 12 bases between them. The CDR3 here is CASSYLGGGSTDTQYF. The CDR3, as DNA: TGTGCCAGCAGTTACCTAGGGGGGGGAAGCACAGATACGCAGTATTTT.

This clone was detected a few times. This chain connects TRBV3-1 (or the pseudogene TRBV3-2) to TRBJ2-7; 7 nucleotides line up with TRBD2. The CDR3 covers 14 residues. V lost 1 base, J lost 6 bases, and 6 bases stayed unmatched. Germline assignment: CDR1 LGHDT and CDR2 YNNKEL (reference sequence). CDR3 loop: CASSQGEGSSEQYF. The DNA of the CDR3 is TGTGCCAGCAGCCAAGGGGAGGGCTCAAGCGAGCAGTACTTC.

The CDR3 nucleotides read TGTGCCAGCAGCAAGGGACAGCAGAAGTTTTCACCCCTCCACTTT. It translates to CASSKGQQKFSPLHF. This chain links TRBV7-9 with TRBJ1-6, with TRBD1 matching 7 bases. The CDR3 is 15 residues long. Trimming removed 5 bases from V and 9 bases from J; junction bases left unmatched: 10. The germline gives CDR1 SEHNR, CDR2 FQNEAQ (reference sequence).

This clone has just one count. The chain links TRBV3-1 (or the pseudogene TRBV3-2) to TRBJ2-7, with 9 bases fitting TRBD1. From germline, CDR1 is LGHDT and CDR2 YNNKEL (reference sequence). The trim removed 4 bases at V and 1 base at J, leaving 5 bases unmatched. The CDR3 consists of 15 residues. This chain's CDR3 is CASSRWDRVSYEQYF. For the CDR3, the DNA is TGTGCCAGCAGCCGCTGGGACAGGGTTTCCTACGAGCAGTACTTC.

This sequence joins TRBV28 and TRBJ2-2; 9 bases align to TRBD1. V dropped 3 bases and J dropped 6; count of bases not matched to a gene: 14. This CDR3 region has 18 residues. Germline values: CDR1 MDHEN, CDR2 SYDVKM. The CDR3 loop is CASSFPRMGQGSSGELFF. The CDR3 DNA reads as TGTGCCAGCAGTTTCCCCCGGATGGGACAGGGAAGCTCCGGGGAGCTGTTTTTT.

The CDR3 DNA follows: TGCGCCAGCAACCTCCTATTCAGGGATGCGGACGAGCAGTACTTC. Translated: CASNLLFRDADEQYF. The V call is TRBV23-1, the J call TRBJ2-7; maybe TRBD1 (5 bases). TRBV23-1 carries the ORF label, with uncertain function. There are 15 residues in the CDR3. V shed 7 bases and J shed 5 bases, with 21 bases lying between them.

A single count supports this clone. The chain combines TRBV6-1 with TRBJ1-5, with D unclear. Trimming removed 3 bases from V and 5 bases from J, with 8 bases in between. The germline gives CDR1 MNHNS, CDR2 SASEGT. This CDR3 contains 13 residues. The CDR3 DNA reads as TGTGCCAGCAGTGATGACGGGGATCAGCCCCAGCATTTT. It specifies CASSDDGDQPQHF.

The V gene is TRBV10-3, the J gene TRBJ2-7, with D possibly being TRBD2 (7 bases). Germline V gene sequence: CDR1 ENHRY, CDR2 SYGVKD. This CDR3 has 14 amino acids. As DNA, the CDR3 is TGTGCTTCCAAGGGGGGGCGTGAGGACTACGAGCAGTACTTC. Its protein product is CASKGGREDYEQYF.

The chain couples TRBV2 to TRBJ1-4; possible D gene TRBD1, 5 bases. The CDR3 has 15 residues. V was trimmed by 4 bases and J by 4 bases, leaving 13 bases between them. Germline V gene lookup returns CDR1 SNHLY and CDR2 FYNNEI. CDR3 loop: CASSGTRFDNEKLFF. The CDR3 DNA reads TGTGCCAGCAGTGGGACACGATTTGATAATGAAAAACTGTTTTTT.

V and J are TRBV7-2 and TRBJ1-1; a possible D gene is TRBD1 (6 bases). The CDR3 runs 14 residues. Trimming cost V 5 bases and J 11 bases, with 21 bases left between them. In germline, CDR1 is SGHTA, CDR2 FQGNSA. The CDR3 DNA follows: TGTGCCAGCAGCCCGGGGAGTAACAGGGATGCGGCTTTCTTT. It yields the protein CASSPGSNRDAAFF.

The chain is built from TRBV5-1 and TRBJ1-1, with D possibly being TRBD1 (5 bases). This CDR3 contains 14 residues. The V end lost 2 bases, the J end lost 1 base, and 9 bases lay between the germline ends. CDR1 is SGHRS and CDR2 is YFSETQ in the germline V gene. CDR3 DNA: TGCGCCAGCAGCTTCGCAGGGTGGAACACTGAAGCTTTCTTT. This gives the protein CASSFAGWNTEAFF.

This sequence joins TRBV4-3 and TRBJ2-5, with D uncertain. The ends were cut back, 6 bases at V and 9 bases at J, with 11 bases in the middle. CDR1 LGHNA and CDR2 YSLEER come from the germline V gene. The CDR3 sequence is 11 residues long. This CDR3 reads CASRPHQAQYF. In nucleotides, the CDR3 is TGCGCCAGCAGGCCCCACCAGGCCCAGTACTTC.

The chain uses TRBV4-3 and TRBJ1-5; no definite D call. Trimming shortened V by 0 bases and J by 6 bases, and 6 bases separated the two germline ends. The CDR3 is made up of 13 amino acids. Germline loops: CDR1 LGHNA, CDR2 YSLEER. CDR3 in DNA: TGCGCCAGCAGCCAAGACAGGTTTCAGCCCCAGCATTTT. Protein product: CASSQDRFQPQHF.

This chain links TRBV11-2 with TRBJ2-5; D gene uncertain. The V gene's germline CDR1 is SGHAT and CDR2 FQNNGV. Trimming removed 1 base at V and 2 bases at J, with 8 bases between. The CDR3 is made up of 14 amino acids. CDR3 region: CASSLVTGQETQYF. CDR3 nucleotides: TGTGCCAGCAGCTTAGTGACTGGTCAAGAGACCCAGTACTTC.

This chain connects TRBV7-3 to TRBJ2-1, with a weak D call TRBD2 (6 bases). The CDR3 runs to 14 residues. Trimming took 5 bases from V and 6 from J, leaving 14 bases between them. Germline V CDR1 and CDR2: SGHTA, FQGTGA. The CDR3, as DNA: TGTGCCAGCAGCCTCGGGGGAACTCTCAATGAGCAGTTCTTC. Encoded protein: CASSLGGTLNEQFF.

The chain links TRBV7-9 to TRBJ2-3, with TRBD2 as a possible D gene (6 bases). Between the trimmed V and J ends, which lost 3 bases and 0 bases, there was a span of 10 bases. Germline values: CDR1 SEHNR, CDR2 FQNEAQ (reference sequence). The length of the CDR3 is 15 residues. This CDR3 reads CASSFSRGSTDTQYF. DNA for the CDR3: TGTGCCAGCAGCTTTAGTCGGGGGAGCACAGATACGCAGTATTTT.

The count of this clone is one. J is TRBJ1-3 and V is TRBV7-2; possibly TRBD1 for D (5 bases). Trimming took 8 bases from V and 3 from J, leaving 17 bases between them. Germline V gives CDR1 SGHTA, CDR2 FQGNSA. The CDR3 has 15 residues. The CDR3 region has the DNA TGTGCCAGCGGAAGACCGGGGGAAGGTGGAAACACCATATATTTT. Translating it yields CASGRPGEGGNTIYF.

This clone has a single count. The J gene is TRBJ1-5, the V gene TRBV4-2, with 7 bases that match TRBD1. This CDR3 has 16 amino acids. Losses at the gene ends were 0 bases for V and 5 bases for J; bases not matched to a gene: 7. Germline values: CDR1 LGHNA, CDR2 YNFKEQ. CDR3 region: CASSQDFGQEHQPQHF. CDR3 in DNA: TGTGCCAGCAGCCAAGATTTTGGACAGGAGCATCAGCCCCAGCATTTT.

The chain combines TRBV12-3 or TRBV12-4 with TRBJ1-1; the D is unclear. Trimming pared 7 bases from V and 1 base from J, leaving 10 bases between. The CDR3 has 13 residues. Here the CDR3 reads CASMFAGNTEAFF. The CDR3 region has the DNA TGTGCCAGCATGTTTGCAGGGAACACTGAAGCTTTCTTT.

This chain connects TRBV2 to TRBJ1-4; the D gene is possibly TRBD1 (5 bases). Per germline, CDR1 SNHLY and CDR2 FYNNEI. There are 15 residues in the CDR3. V was trimmed by 7 bases and J by 7 bases, leaving 19 bases between them. CDR3 amino acids: CASNQDTTFAEKLFF. CDR3 DNA sequence: TGTGCCAGCAACCAGGACACTACCTTCGCTGAAAAACTGTTTTTT.

The chain is built from TRBV3-1 (or the pseudogene TRBV3-2) and TRBJ2-5; D is ambiguous. This CDR3 comprises 12 residues. Germline CDR1 and CDR2: LGHDT and YNNKEL (reference sequence). The ends were cut back, 3 bases at V and 2 bases at J, with 4 bases in the middle. CDR3 amino acids: CASSHQQETQYF. DNA of the CDR3: TGTGCCAGCAGCCACCAACAAGAGACCCAGTACTTC.

The V and J genes are TRBV6-6 and TRBJ2-5, with 9 bases fitting TRBD1. The CDR3 totals 16 residues. CDR1 is MNHNY, CDR2 SVGAGI, per germline (reference sequence). The junction had 14 bases not matched to a gene; V was cut back by 7 bases and J by 5 bases. CDR3 residues: CASNYGNRGRPETQYF. CDR3 coding DNA: TGTGCCAGCAACTACGGAAACAGGGGGCGCCCGGAGACCCAGTACTTC.